This T cell receptor beta chain was documented in a study of control samples from healthy donors and cancer patients. CDR1 and CDR2 (germline): LNHDA, SQIVND (reference sequence). The CDR3 runs 14 residues. Trimming left V 5 bases short and J 2 bases short, with 7 bases between. The repertoire was sequenced with immunoSEQ multiplex PCR; TCRdb's copy has only in-frame clones and lacks some. The data contain about 89,000 clones, approximately 86% of them singletons. The material sequenced was blood. This TCR was sampled from a man in his thirties or forties in good health. This rearrangement joins TRBV19 to TRBJ2-6; D remains ambiguous. The CDR3 region has the DNA TGTGCCAGTAGTCCCCAGCCTGGGGCCAACGTCCTGACTTTC. Translating it yields CASSPQPGANVLTF.